These 10 T cell receptor beta chains originate from one sample sequenced in a study of graft-versus-host responses after intestinal transplantation. These receptors have no identified antigens. TCRdb's table, derived via immunoSEQ multiplex PCR, lists solely in-frame clones and lacks some. The sample shows 40,000 to 55,000 clones, 85% to 95% of them seen only once. Material: unstimulated CD8+ T cells sorted from spleen or lymph node cells, obtained before transplant. The receptors derive from a human donor who was the organ donor for an intestinal transplant.

The chain carries TRBV7-6 and TRBJ1-3; D ambiguous. V was trimmed by 2 bases and J by 2 bases, leaving 13 bases between them. The CDR3 runs 16 residues. CDR1 and CDR2 from the germline V gene are SGHVS and FNYEAQ. The CDR3 nucleotides are TGTGCCAGCAGCTTATTCCCAATGGAGACTGGAAACACCATATATTTT. Translated: CASSLFPMETGNTIYF. Drawing the rest from reference TRBV7-6 and TRBJ1-3, the complete variable domain is GAGVSQSPRYKVTKRGQDVALRCDPISGHVSLYWYRQALGQGPEFLTYFNYEAQQDKSGLPNDRFSAERPEGSISTLTIQRTEQRDSAMYRCASSLFPMETGNTIYFGEGSWLTVV.

The chain recombines TRBV28 with TRBJ1-6; D uncertain. This CDR3 is 13 amino acids long. The germline gives CDR1 MDHEN, CDR2 SYDVKM. Trimming shortened V by 10 bases and J by 15 bases, and 22 bases separated the two germline ends. For the CDR3, the DNA is TGTGCCATCAGGTCGATTCTGACTCTAGGCCTCCACTTT. It codes for CAIRSILTLGLHF.

The V and J genes are TRBV7-9 and TRBJ1-1; D remains unclear. Trimming took 2 bases from V and 4 from J, leaving 14 bases between them. The length of the CDR3 is 15 residues. The germline gives CDR1 SEHNR, CDR2 FQNEAQ (reference sequence). This chain's CDR3 is CASSLTVGFGTEAFF. The CDR3 DNA follows: TGTGCCAGCAGCTTAACTGTAGGTTTTGGCACTGAAGCTTTCTTT.

J is TRBJ2-1 and V is TRBV9; 8 nucleotides match TRBD2. CDR1 SGDLS and CDR2 YYNGEE come from the germline V gene. Trimming cost V 0 bases and J 0 bases; bases outside gene matches: 2. The CDR3 is 16 amino acids. The CDR3 DNA is TGTGCCAGCAGCGTAGCGAGCGGGGGCTCCTACAATGAGCAGTTCTTC. Amino acids: CASSVASGGSYNEQFF. Full variable domain (rest looked up from reference TRBV9 and TRBJ2-1): DSGVTQTPKHLITATGQRVTLRCSPRSGDLSVYWYQQSLDQGLQFLIQYYNGEERAKGNILERFSAQQFPDLHSELNLSSLELGDSALYFCASSVASGGSYNEQFFGPGTRLTVL.

This chain uses TRBV7-2 with TRBJ2-5; 8 bases agree with TRBD1. Germline V gene sequence: CDR1 SGHTA, CDR2 FQGNSA. This CDR3 is built from 14 residues. Losses at the gene ends were 2 bases for V and 4 bases for J; bases not matched to a gene: 3. The CDR3 loop reads CASSLQGAGETQYF. The CDR3 nucleotides are TGTGCCAGCAGCTTACAGGGGGCTGGAGAGACCCAGTACTTC.

The gene calls are TRBV5-1 and TRBJ2-2, with D perhaps matching TRBD2 (5 bases). The CDR3 loop spans 13 amino acids. Trimming cost V 5 bases and J 4 bases, with 9 bases left between them. Germline CDR1 SGHRS, CDR2 YFSETQ. CDR3 nucleotide sequence: TGCGCCAGCAGGGGGAGTGGCACCGGGGAGCTGTTTTTT. Amino acid sequence: CASRGSGTGELFF.

V gene TRBV9 combines with J gene TRBJ2-3; 12 nucleotides line up with TRBD2. V lost 3 bases, J lost 3 bases, and 8 bases stayed unmatched. Germline V gene sequence: CDR1 SGDLS, CDR2 YYNGEE. This CDR3 has 17 amino acids. This chain's CDR3 is CASSDRTSGVGTDTQYF. The CDR3 nucleotides read TGTGCCAGCAGCGATCGGACTAGCGGGGTTGGAACAGATACGCAGTATTTT.

V and J are TRBV19 and TRBJ2-1; D call uncertain. This CDR3 region has 12 residues. Germline CDR1 reads LNHDA; CDR2 reads SQIVND (reference sequence). Trimming cost V 5 bases and J 8 bases, with 10 bases left between them. The CDR3 sequence is CASSPPTYEQFF. CDR3 nucleotides: TGTGCCAGTAGTCCCCCTACATATGAGCAGTTCTTC.

The chain employs TRBV29-1 and TRBJ2-3, with D possibly TRBD2 on 6 matching bases. The CDR3 is 14 amino acids. V shed 8 bases and J shed 0 bases, with 15 bases lying between them. Germline assignment: CDR1 SQVTM and CDR2 ANQGSEA. This CDR3 reads CSSATGDSTDTQYF. The CDR3 bases are TGCAGCTCAGCAACGGGGGATAGCACAGATACGCAGTATTTT.

This clone was seen a handful of times. The genes are TRBV6-6 and TRBJ2-7; no firm D call. From germline, CDR1 is MNHNY and CDR2 SVGAGI (reference sequence). The CDR3 length is 13 residues. Trimming removed 0 bases at V and 4 bases at J, with 7 bases between. The CDR3 loop reads CASSYSSDYEQYF. The CDR3 nucleotides are TGTGCCAGCAGTTACTCGTCCGATTACGAGCAGTACTTC.